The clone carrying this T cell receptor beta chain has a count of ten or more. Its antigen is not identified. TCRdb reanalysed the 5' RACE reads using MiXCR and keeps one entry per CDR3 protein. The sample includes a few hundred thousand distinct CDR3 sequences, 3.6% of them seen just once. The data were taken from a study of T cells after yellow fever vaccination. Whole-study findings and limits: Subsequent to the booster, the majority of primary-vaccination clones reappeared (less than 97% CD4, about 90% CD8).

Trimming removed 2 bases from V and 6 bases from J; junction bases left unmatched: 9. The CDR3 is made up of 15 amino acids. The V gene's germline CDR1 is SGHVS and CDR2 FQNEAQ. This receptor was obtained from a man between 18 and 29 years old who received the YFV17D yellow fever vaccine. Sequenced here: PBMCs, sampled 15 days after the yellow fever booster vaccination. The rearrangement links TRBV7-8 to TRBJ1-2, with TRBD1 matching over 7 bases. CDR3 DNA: TGTGCCAGCAGCTTAAGGGGGCGCAGGGGAAATGGCTACACCTTC. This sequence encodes CASSLRGRRGNGYTF.